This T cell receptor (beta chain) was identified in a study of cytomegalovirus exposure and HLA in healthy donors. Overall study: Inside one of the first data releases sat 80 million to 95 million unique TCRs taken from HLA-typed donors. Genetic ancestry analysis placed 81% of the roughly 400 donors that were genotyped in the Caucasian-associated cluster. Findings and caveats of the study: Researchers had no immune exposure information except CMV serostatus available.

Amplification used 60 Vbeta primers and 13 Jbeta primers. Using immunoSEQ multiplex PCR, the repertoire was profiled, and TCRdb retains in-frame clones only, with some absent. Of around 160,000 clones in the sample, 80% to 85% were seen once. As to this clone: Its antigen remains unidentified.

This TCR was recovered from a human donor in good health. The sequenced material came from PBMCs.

The CDR3 region is CASSSQGGSRIETQYF. CDR3 sequence (DNA): TGTGCCAGCAGCTCCCAAGGGGGTTCCAGGATTGAGACCCAGTACTTC. The chain couples TRBV5-4 to TRBJ2-5, with a possible D match to TRBD1 (6 bases). The V end was cut by 3 bases, the J end by 5 bases, with 20 bases between. The CDR3 runs 16 residues. CDR1 is SGHNT, CDR2 YYREEE, per germline (reference sequence).